This TCR beta chain came from a study of T cell responses to AZD1222 COVID-19 vaccine (dated by TCRdb to about 2021). Regarding the study in general: A total of just over 230 trial participants underwent TCR sequencing, of whom some 200 had received two doses of AZD1222 and approximately 25 had received two doses of the MenACWY control vaccine. Trial participants were enrolled by age into subgroups of 18-55, 56-69 and 70-plus years, and about 150, 27 and 61 TCR-sequenced participants, respectively, were included in these subgroups.

The time point label, read with the paper, signifies: about 28 days (+/-7) after the second vaccine dose. AZD1222 recipients whose second dose came at about 4 weeks and those whose second dose came at about 12 weeks were combined into one group, since spike-specific TCR depth and breadth did not differ between the two schedules. Samples from vaccinated people were obtained from the UK trials COV001 and COV002, which included a single-blind randomized controlled phase 2/3 trial of AZD1222 (ChAdOx1 nCoV-19) in healthy adults. For TCRbeta chain sequencing, PBMC samples were collected from trial participants at day 0 and at day 28 after the second dose. Here is what the overall study found, with its caveats: The 56-69-year group was small, and its depth increase did not reach significance, likely because of low power. Conclusions about previously exposed vaccinees are limited because only a handful of AZD1222 recipients were SARS-CoV-2 seropositive at baseline. Participants were mostly white British and included more females than males, and it was suggested by the authors that clonal diversity may have been underestimated. Because no samples from the day 14 peak response were available, repertoires could be characterized only after the peak T cell response. CD4 TCRs associated with the vaccine covered the entire spike protein, and the dominant responses were in regions 160-218 and 743-854. Nearly half of unique spike-specific TCRs reportedly recognized epitopes outside regions mutated in the B.1.351 and B.1.1.7 variants. After two AZD1222 doses, both the breadth and the depth of spike-specific TCRs were significantly higher than at day 0 and than in MenACWY recipients.

The CDR3 regions of human TCRbeta chains were subjected to immunosequencing. The authors processed their data as follows. TCRs in the repertoires were compared against a reference library of SARS-CoV-2-specific TCRs that had been generated with the MIRA antigen-specificity platform. Breadth was defined as the fraction of unique TCRs that were SARS-CoV-2-associated, and depth was defined as the fraction of total T cells that were SARS-CoV-2-associated. Using the MIRA data, each spike-specific TCR was mapped to the spike region that the TCR reacts to and placed in a CD4 or CD8 class. Log10-transformed breadth and depth values were compared by one-way ANOVA with Sidak's multiple comparisons tests. TCRdb mirrors the immuneACCESS table, restricted to in-frame sequences. Some clones are absent from its copies; in checked studies, under half trace to an unresolved V gene, and the reason for the others is unknown. V and J calls and clone size come straight from that table; D and trimming were deduced from the DNA. A total of 120,000 to 150,000 clones appear in this sample, about 82% of them only once. The biggest ten clones account for approximately 5.4% of the sample.

Concerning this clone itself: The specificity of this receptor is unknown. No quality values exist for individual bases; no much larger clone is one base distant.

Between the V and J ends, shortened by 3 bases and 0 bases respectively, the junction contains 11 bases. The CDR3 holds 15 amino acids from the cysteine to the phenylalanine. Kept here is only the CDR3 DNA, which spans 45 bases and is read in frame from base 1. Reading the germline V gene (reference sequence) gives CDR1 LNHDA and CDR2 SQIVND. This TCR was sampled from an adult who received the AZD1222 COVID-19 vaccine. The chain joins TRBV19 to TRBJ1-1; the D gene assignment is ambiguous. The input for sequencing was peripheral blood, taken 28 days after the second AZD1222 dose. The CDR3 in this case is CASSMPENLNTEAFF. The bases are TGTGCCAGTAGTATGCCCGAGAATTTGAACACTGAAGCTTTCTTT.